The 30 T cell receptor beta chains below come from one sample, sequenced in a study of blood T cell repertoires in COVID-19. Measured with immunoSEQ multiplex PCR; TCRdb has only the in-frame clones, and not every one. The sample lists more than 300,000 clones, about 89% seen once, with 10% in the top ten. Material: peripheral blood. These receptors all come from a woman younger than 45 with COVID-19, enrolled during active disease.

The DNA of the CDR3 is TGTGCCACCAGAGGCCCGGGGGTAACAGGAGTTTCACCCCTCCACTTT. Its translation is CATRGPGVTGVSPLHF. J is TRBJ1-6 and V is TRBV28; TRBD1 is a possible D gene (5 bases). The CDR3 is 16 amino acids. Germline assignment: CDR1 MDHEN and CDR2 SYDVKM. V dropped 10 bases and J dropped 9 bases, with 25 bases sitting between them.

This rearrangement joins TRBV10-1 to TRBJ2-7; TRBD2 aligns across 10 bases. The trim removed 2 bases at V and 3 bases at J, leaving 4 bases unmatched. This CDR3 contains 15 residues. CDR1 and CDR2 from the germline V gene are WNHNN and SYGVQD (reference sequence). CDR3 DNA: TGCGCCAGCAGTGAGAGCGGGAGGGCCTTCTACGAGCAGTACTTC. Protein sequence: CASSESGRAFYEQYF.

This chain joins TRBV6-1 and TRBJ1-1; D remains unclear. Germline loops: CDR1 MNHNS, CDR2 SASEGT. Between the trimmed V and J ends, which lost 2 bases and 0 bases, there was a span of 10 bases. The CDR3 is 15 amino acids. As DNA, the CDR3 is TGTGCCAGCAGTGAAACGGCAGGCCTGAACACTGAAGCTTTCTTT. It codes for CASSETAGLNTEAFF.

V and J are TRBV27 and TRBJ2-5, with 8 bases that match TRBD2. The J segment lost 5 bases and the V segment lost 3 bases, leaving 20 bases of the junction unmatched. The V gene's germline CDR1 is MNHEY and CDR2 SMNVEV (reference sequence). The length of the CDR3 is 19 residues. Here the CDR3 DNA reads TGTGCCAGCAGTTTTCGGTCCCCCTTACCAGCGGGAGTAATGGAGACCCAGTACTTC. Translated: CASSFRSPLPAGVMETQYF.

The chain is built from TRBV7-9 and TRBJ2-7; TRBD2 aligns across 7 bases. This CDR3 region has 16 residues. Per germline, CDR1 SEHNR and CDR2 FQNEAQ (reference sequence). With 8 bases clipped from V and 0 bases from J, the junction kept 13 bases outside the gene matches. CDR3 protein: CASRAEGLADSYEQYF. CDR3 nucleotides: TGTGCCAGCCGCGCCGAAGGCCTAGCGGACTCCTACGAGCAGTACTTC.

V gene TRBV11-1 combines with J gene TRBJ2-5; the match to TRBD2 covers 10 bases. CDR1 SGHAT and CDR2 FQDESV come from the germline V gene (reference sequence). The V and J ends lost 3 bases and 3 bases, in that order; junction bases with no gene match: 1. This CDR3 has 14 residues. CDR3 sequence reads: CASSFGLAEETQYF. As DNA, the CDR3 is TGTGCCAGCAGCTTTGGACTAGCGGAAGAGACCCAGTACTTC.

A word on this clone: Additional DNA sequences in this sample encode the identical CDR3. The chain links TRBV19 to TRBJ2-2, with D hard to call. The V and J ends lost 7 bases and 0 bases respectively, with 9 bases between them. Germline lookup yields CDR1 LNHDA and CDR2 SQIVND (reference sequence). This CDR3 region has 14 residues. CDR3 sequence (DNA): TGTGCCAGTACTCGCGGCGCGAACACCGGGGAGCTGTTTTTT. This encodes CASTRGANTGELFF.

The chain recombines TRBV2 with TRBJ1-5; unclear D gene. The V gene lost 9 bases and the J gene lost 5 bases, with 14 bases spanning the gap. The germline V gene has CDR1 SNHLY and CDR2 FYNNEI. The CDR3 has 13 amino acids. This CDR3 reads CASGIRGYQPQHF. In nucleotides, the CDR3 is TGTGCCAGTGGGATCAGAGGGTATCAGCCCCAGCATTTT.

The gene calls are TRBV30 and TRBJ1-2; D is ambiguous. Trimming removed 1 base from V and 7 bases from J, with 10 bases in between. The CDR3 runs to 12 residues. Looked up from germline, CDR1 is GTSNPN and CDR2 is SVGIG (reference sequence). Here the CDR3 DNA reads TGTGCCTGGAGTGAAGGACTTTCTGGCTACACCTTC. It is translated as CAWSEGLSGYTF. The variable domain in full, completed from reference TRBV30 and TRBJ1-2, reads SQTIHQWPATLVQPVGSPLSLECTVEGTSNPNLYWYRQAAGRGLQLLFYSVGIGQISSEVPQNLSASRPQDRQFILSSKKLLLSDSGFYLCAWSEGLSGYTFGSGTRLTVV.

The chain uses TRBV7-2 and TRBJ2-1, with TRBD2 identical over 9 bases. In germline, CDR1 is SGHTA, CDR2 FQGNSA. After removal of 1 base from V and 1 base from J, the junction contained 2 bases not matched to a gene. The CDR3 runs 16 residues. CDR3 protein: CASSLVSGGSYNEQFF. CDR3 DNA: TGTGCCAGCAGCTTAGTAAGCGGGGGGTCCTACAATGAGCAGTTCTTC.

The CDR3 coding sequence is TGTGCCAGCAGACTCGGGACAGGGGGCTTGTACGAGCAGTACTTC. This encodes CASRLGTGGLYEQYF. The chain uses TRBV2 and TRBJ2-7, with 12 bases identical to TRBD1. Germline V gives CDR1 SNHLY, CDR2 FYNNEI. The V gene end was trimmed by 6 bases and the J gene end by 4 bases; junction bases not matched to a gene: 7. The CDR3 is made up of 15 amino acids.

This clone was counted a single time. The chain uses TRBV9 and TRBJ2-1; 7 bases fit TRBD2. After removal of 0 bases from V and 6 bases from J, the junction contained 6 bases not matched to a gene. Looked up from germline, CDR1 is SGDLS and CDR2 is YYNGEE. The CDR3 spans 15 residues. CDR3 sequence (DNA): TGTGCCAGCAGCGTAGCCCCTGGGACTACCAATGAGCAGTTCTTC. Translation gives CASSVAPGTTNEQFF.

The rearrangement links TRBV2 to TRBJ2-1; 10 positions agree with TRBD1. V lost 5 bases to trimming and J lost 3 bases; unmatched junction nucleotides: 4. CDR3 length: 15 residues. CDR1 is SNHLY and CDR2 is FYNNEI in the germline V gene. The CDR3 DNA reads TGTGCCAGCAGTCGGGACAGGGGCCACTACAATGAGCAGTTCTTC. This sequence encodes CASSRDRGHYNEQFF.

V usage is TRBV11-3 and J usage is TRBJ2-1, with D hard to call. Germline V CDR1 and CDR2: SGHNT, YENEEA. Trimming pared 0 bases from V and 0 bases from J, leaving 15 bases between. The CDR3 loop spans 18 amino acids. The CDR3 DNA reads as TGTGCCAGCAGCTTAGAAGGTGGTGACTCCCGCTCCTACAATGAGCAGTTCTTC. As protein: CASSLEGGDSRSYNEQFF.

The rearrangement joins TRBV27 to TRBJ1-1, with a possible D match to TRBD1 (5 bases). The CDR3 loop spans 14 amino acids. Trimming removed 5 bases from V and 3 bases from J, with 13 bases in between. Germline V lookup: CDR1 MNHEY, CDR2 SMNVEV (reference sequence). The CDR3 DNA is TGTGCCAGCAGTGCCGCAGGGAAGGACACTGAAGCTTTCTTT. Translating it yields CASSAAGKDTEAFF.

This chain uses TRBV7-9 with TRBJ1-2; perhaps TRBD1 as D (5 bases). Per germline, CDR1 SEHNR and CDR2 FQNEAQ (reference sequence). The CDR3 has 13 residues. V lost 4 bases and J 4 bases, leaving 10 bases between the germline ends. The CDR3 reads CASSSDIPYGYTF. In DNA, the CDR3 is TGTGCCAGCAGCTCGGACATCCCCTATGGCTACACCTTC.

V gene TRBV2 combines with J gene TRBJ1-2; D perhaps matches TRBD1 (5 bases). Germline-derived CDR1 and CDR2 are SNHLY and FYNNEI. This CDR3 is built from 14 residues. The V gene lost 6 bases and the J gene lost 3 bases, with 14 bases spanning the gap. The CDR3 bases are TGTGCCAGCAGCCTTAAGGGGCCCTACTATGGCTACACCTTC. Its translation: CASSLKGPYYGYTF.

This chain uses TRBV28 with TRBJ2-3; 12 nucleotides align to TRBD2. CDR1 and CDR2 (germline): MDHEN, SYDVKM. The CDR3 loop spans 16 amino acids. V lost 6 bases, J lost 3 bases, and 7 bases stayed unmatched. CDR3 sequence (DNA): TGTGCCAGCAGGCACACTAGCGGGAGGTTGACAGATACGCAGTATTTT. Protein: CASRHTSGRLTDTQYF.

Only a few counts were recorded for this clone. The chain couples TRBV7-9 to TRBJ1-1, with D perhaps TRBD1 (6 bases). V gave up 4 bases and J gave up 3 bases, with 12 bases separating them. CDR1 and CDR2 (germline): SEHNR, FQNEAQ (reference sequence). There are 14 residues in the CDR3. The CDR3 protein is CASSWMGAYTEAFF. CDR3 sequence (DNA): TGTGCCAGCAGCTGGATGGGGGCGTACACTGAAGCTTTCTTT.

The chain employs TRBV11-2 and TRBJ2-1; 9 bases align to TRBD2. This CDR3 region has 14 residues. Germline trimming cut 1 base from V and 9 bases from J; bases unmatched to any gene: 4. From germline, CDR1 is SGHAT and CDR2 FQNNGV. In DNA form, the CDR3 reads TGTGCCAGCAGCTTAGCTAGCGGGAATGGTGAGCAGTTCTTC. Translation gives CASSLASGNGEQFF.

This clone was seen a single time. CDR3 loop: CASSAGGQAFSGNTIYF. The CDR3 nucleotides read TGTGCCAGCAGCGCCGGGGGACAGGCCTTCTCTGGAAACACCATATATTTT. This sequence joins TRBV9 and TRBJ1-3, with 8 bases identical to TRBD1. This CDR3 has 17 residues. Germline trimming cut 3 bases from V and 0 bases from J; bases unmatched to any gene: 8. Per the germline V gene, CDR1 is SGDLS and CDR2 is YYNGEE. Looking up the rest from reference TRBV9 and TRBJ1-3 gives the full variable domain: DSGVTQTPKHLITATGQRVTLRCSPRSGDLSVYWYQQSLDQGLQFLIQYYNGEERAKGNILERFSAQQFPDLHSELNLSSLELGDSALYFCASSAGGQAFSGNTIYFGEGSWLTVV.

Only a few counts were recorded for this clone. The genes are TRBV10-3 and TRBJ1-5; tentatively, D is TRBD1 (6 bases). Germline V CDR1 and CDR2: ENHRY, SYGVKD. The ends were cut back, 5 bases at V and 4 bases at J, with 9 bases in the middle. CDR3 length: 13 residues. CDR3 in DNA: TGTGCCATCAGTTTTGACAGGAATCAGCCCCAGCATTTT. Translation gives CAISFDRNQPQHF.

The chain combines TRBV9 with TRBJ1-1; tentative D call: TRBD1 (6 bases). The CDR3 loop spans 14 amino acids. Germline V gene data show CDR1 as SGDLS and CDR2 as YYNGEE. V shed 4 bases and J shed 6 bases, with 16 bases lying between them. CDR3 residues: CASSPLGGGSEAFF. Here the CDR3 DNA reads TGTGCCAGCAGCCCTCTAGGGGGGGGGTCTGAAGCTTTCTTT. The variable domain in full, completed from reference TRBV9 and TRBJ1-1, reads DSGVTQTPKHLITATGQRVTLRCSPRSGDLSVYWYQQSLDQGLQFLIQYYNGEERAKGNILERFSAQQFPDLHSELNLSSLELGDSALYFCASSPLGGGSEAFFGQGTRLTVV.

J is TRBJ2-3 and V is TRBV3-1 (or the pseudogene TRBV3-2), with a possible D match to TRBD1 (6 bases). This CDR3 comprises 15 residues. Germline-derived CDR1 and CDR2 are LGHDT and YNNKEL (reference sequence). V was trimmed by 2 bases and J by 5 bases, leaving 14 bases between them. The CDR3 DNA reads TGTGCCAGCAGCCAATATCAGGGGCTGAGAGATACGCAGTATTTT. It codes for CASSQYQGLRDTQYF.

This chain uses TRBV5-5 with TRBJ2-5, with TRBD1 as a possible D gene (6 bases). The CDR3 has 15 residues. CDR1 is SGHKS and CDR2 is YYEKEE in the germline V gene (reference sequence). Between the trimmed V and J ends, which lost 6 bases and 4 bases, there was a span of 19 bases. In DNA, the CDR3 is TGTGCCAGCATCACCAGGCAGGGGTTAGGAGAGACCCAGTACTTC. Its translation: CASITRQGLGETQYF. Using reference TRBV5-5 and TRBJ2-5 for the parts outside the CDR3, the full variable domain is DAGVTQSPTHLIKTRGQQVTLRCSPISGHKSVSWYQQVLGQGPQFIFQYYEKEERGRGNFPDRFSARQFPNYSSELNVNALLLGDSALYLCASITRQGLGETQYFGPGTRLLVL.

V and J are TRBV24-1 and TRBJ1-1; D is ambiguous. Looked up from germline, CDR1 is KGHDR and CDR2 is SFDVKD. Trimming shortened V by 4 bases and J by 0 bases, and 5 bases separated the two germline ends. CDR3 length equals 13 residues. In DNA form, the CDR3 reads TGTGCCACCAGTGACGGGGTGAACACTGAAGCTTTCTTT. This codes for CATSDGVNTEAFF.

The rearrangement joins TRBV5-1 to TRBJ1-4, with D perhaps TRBD1 (6 bases). The CDR3 sequence is 15 residues long. In germline, CDR1 is SGHRS, CDR2 YFSETQ. V was pared by 4 bases and J by 8 bases, with 18 bases between. The CDR3 is CASSPGGVGREKLFF. In nucleotides, the CDR3 is TGCGCCAGCAGCCCGGGGGGCGTGGGACGCGAAAAACTGTTTTTT.

This chain joins TRBV4-3 and TRBJ1-1; the match to TRBD1 covers 11 bases. Germline trimming cut 4 bases from V and 6 bases from J; bases unmatched to any gene: 10. The CDR3 runs 16 residues. Germline values: CDR1 LGHNA, CDR2 YSLEER. CDR3 bases: TGCGCCAGCAGCCCTAAAGTGTGGGGACAGGGGGCTGAAGCTTTCTTT. Amino acid sequence: CASSPKVWGQGAEAFF.

The rearrangement links TRBV12-3 or TRBV12-4 to TRBJ1-2, with unresolved D. The V end was cut by 4 bases, the J end by 3 bases, with 9 bases between. This CDR3 is 13 amino acids long. The CDR3 bases are TGTGCCAGCAGTTACGAAGCCCACTATGGCTACACCTTC. This translates into CASSYEAHYGYTF.

V usage is TRBV27 and J usage is TRBJ1-2; a possible D gene is TRBD1 (6 bases). CDR3 length: 14 amino acids. Germline assignment: CDR1 MNHEY and CDR2 SMNVEV (reference sequence). V gave up 1 base and J gave up 7 bases, with 13 bases separating them. The CDR3: CASSLFGRGGGYTF. CDR3 DNA sequence: TGTGCCAGCAGTTTATTTGGCAGGGGTGGTGGCTACACCTTC.